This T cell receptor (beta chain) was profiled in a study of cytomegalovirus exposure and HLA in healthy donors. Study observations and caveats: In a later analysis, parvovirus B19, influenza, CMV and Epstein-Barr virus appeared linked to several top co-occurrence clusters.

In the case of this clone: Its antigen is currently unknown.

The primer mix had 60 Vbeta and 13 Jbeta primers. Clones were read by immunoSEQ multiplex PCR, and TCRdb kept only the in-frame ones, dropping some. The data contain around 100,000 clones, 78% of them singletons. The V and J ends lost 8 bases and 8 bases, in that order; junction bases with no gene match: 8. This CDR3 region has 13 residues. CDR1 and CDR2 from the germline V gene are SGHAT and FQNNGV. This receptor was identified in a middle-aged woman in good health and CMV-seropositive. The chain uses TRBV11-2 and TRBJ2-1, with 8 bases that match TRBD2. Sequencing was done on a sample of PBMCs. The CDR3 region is CASGREARDEQFF. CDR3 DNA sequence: TGTGCCAGCGGGCGGGAGGCTCGGGATGAGCAGTTCTTC.